One T cell receptor beta chain is described in this entry. Its antigen is not known. A read error may be the cause here, since a much bigger clone is one base away. Amplification of TCR beta CDR3 regions used RNA as the template. The primer set for the first-round RT-PCR of the TCR CDR3 was HTBI. TCRdb re-called the multiplex PCR reads through MiXCR, storing one row per CDR3 protein. The repertoire holds roughly 400,000 distinct CDR3 sequences, about 25% seen once, with around 79% in the top ten. This entry is derived from a study of T cells in Graves' hyperthyroidism and ophthalmopathy. Findings of the study overall: A model of 13 V-J pairs discriminated ophthalmopathy from stable hyperthyroidism.

This CDR3 contains 14 residues. Germline V gene sequence: CDR1 LGHDT, CDR2 YNNKEL (reference sequence). The origin of this receptor is a man over 45 with Graves' hyperthyroidism. The sample comprised blood. The chain carries TRBV3-1 and TRBJ1-1, with TRBD1 matching 9 bases. CDR3 loop: CASSTGTGWTEALF. Written as DNA, the CDR3 is TGTGCCAGCAGTACCGGGACAGGGTGGACTGAAGCTCTCTTT.